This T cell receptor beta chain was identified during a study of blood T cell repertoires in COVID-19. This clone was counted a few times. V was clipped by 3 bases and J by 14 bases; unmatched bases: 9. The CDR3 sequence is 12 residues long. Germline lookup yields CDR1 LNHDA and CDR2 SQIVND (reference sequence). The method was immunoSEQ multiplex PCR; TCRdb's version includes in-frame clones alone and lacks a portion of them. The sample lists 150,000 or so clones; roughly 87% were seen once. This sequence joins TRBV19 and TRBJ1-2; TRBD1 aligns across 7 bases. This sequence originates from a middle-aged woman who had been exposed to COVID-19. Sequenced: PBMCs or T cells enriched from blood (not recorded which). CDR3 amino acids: CASSMEGGPQTF. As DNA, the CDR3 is TGTGCCAGTAGTATGGAAGGGGGCCCGCAGACCTTC.